The subject of this entry is one T cell receptor (beta chain). The antigen is not known. The CDR3 runs to 13 residues. This sample stems from a study of T cells expressing NK-cell markers. About the research overall: Seven of the eight sequenced donors were HCMV-seropositive; one was seronegative.

One entry per CDR3 protein, without DNA, is what TCRdb gives after re-calling the 5' RACE reads. The sample shows some 110,000 distinct CDR3 sequences, and 18% sits with its ten largest clones. Whole-study results and caveats: Dominant NKG2C+ clonotype frequencies of roughly 1.0-7.5% of CD8+ T cells were measured in about six donors. Several donors' CD3+CD56-NKG2C+ cells were dominated by the same clonotypes.

Sequencing used blood T cells: a sorted CD56 or NKG2C T cell subset, CD4+ or CD8+ T cells, or bulk PBMC T cells (not recorded which). The J gene is TRBJ2-2, the V gene TRBV23-1; as DNA is missing, the TRBD2 call by TCRdb cannot be tested. TRBV23-1 is an open reading frame, and its role is uncertain. The TCR was taken from a woman aged 18-70 years in good health. CDR3 in amino acids: CASSQSKGRELFF.